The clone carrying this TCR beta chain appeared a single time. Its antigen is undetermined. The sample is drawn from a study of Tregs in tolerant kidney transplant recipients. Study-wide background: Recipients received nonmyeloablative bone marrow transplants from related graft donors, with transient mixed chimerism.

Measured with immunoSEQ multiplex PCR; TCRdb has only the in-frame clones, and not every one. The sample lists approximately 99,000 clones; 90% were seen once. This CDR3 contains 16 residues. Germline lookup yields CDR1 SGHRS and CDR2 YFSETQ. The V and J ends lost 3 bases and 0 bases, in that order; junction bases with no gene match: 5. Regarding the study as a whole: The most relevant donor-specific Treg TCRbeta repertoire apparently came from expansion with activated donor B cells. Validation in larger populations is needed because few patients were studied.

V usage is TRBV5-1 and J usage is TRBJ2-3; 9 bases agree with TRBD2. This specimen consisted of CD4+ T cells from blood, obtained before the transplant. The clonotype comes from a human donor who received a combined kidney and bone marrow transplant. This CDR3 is CASSWKTSGSTDTQYF. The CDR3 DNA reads TGCGCCAGCAGCTGGAAGACTAGCGGTAGCACAGATACGCAGTATTTT.